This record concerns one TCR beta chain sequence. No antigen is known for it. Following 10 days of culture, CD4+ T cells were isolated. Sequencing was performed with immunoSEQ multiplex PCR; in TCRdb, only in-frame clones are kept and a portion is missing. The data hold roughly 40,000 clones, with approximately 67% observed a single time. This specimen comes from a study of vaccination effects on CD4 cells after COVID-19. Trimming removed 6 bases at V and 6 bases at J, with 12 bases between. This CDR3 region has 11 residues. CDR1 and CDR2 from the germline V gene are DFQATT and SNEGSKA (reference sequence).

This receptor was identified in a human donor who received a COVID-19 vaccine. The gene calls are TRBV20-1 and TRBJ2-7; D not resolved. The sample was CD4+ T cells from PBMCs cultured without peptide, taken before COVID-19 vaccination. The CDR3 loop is CSAPSGSEQYF. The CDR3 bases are TGCAGTGCCCCCAGTGGTAGCGAGCAGTACTTC.